This entry concerns a single T cell receptor (beta chain). The data were taken from a study of cytomegalovirus exposure and HLA in healthy donors. The V gene lost 5 bases and the J gene lost 7 bases, with 14 bases spanning the gap. There are 13 residues in the CDR3. Per the germline V gene, CDR1 is MDHEN and CDR2 is SYDVKM. PCR amplification relied on 60 Vbeta primers (plus 13 Jbeta primers). Sequencing used immunoSEQ multiplex PCR; TCRdb keeps in-frame clones, though not all of them. The sample shows about 150,000 clones, around 79% of them seen only once. The chain combines TRBV28 with TRBJ2-5, with no clear D. This receptor was obtained from a man younger than 30 in good health and CMV-seronegative. The sequenced sample consisted of PBMCs. The CDR3: CASSPWPPGTQYF. As DNA, the CDR3 is TGTGCCAGCAGTCCCTGGCCCCCAGGGACCCAGTACTTC.